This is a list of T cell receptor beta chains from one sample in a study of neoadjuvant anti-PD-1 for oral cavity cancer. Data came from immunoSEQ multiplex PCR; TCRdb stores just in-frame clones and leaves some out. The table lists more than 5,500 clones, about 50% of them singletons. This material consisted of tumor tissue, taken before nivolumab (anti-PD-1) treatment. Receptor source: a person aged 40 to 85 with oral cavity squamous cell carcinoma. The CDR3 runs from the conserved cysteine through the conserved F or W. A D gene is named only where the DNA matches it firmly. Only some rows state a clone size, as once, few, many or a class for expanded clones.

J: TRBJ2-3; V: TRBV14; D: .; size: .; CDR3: CASSQSQRDTQYF; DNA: TGTGCCAGCAGCCAAAGCCAGCGAGATACGCAGTATTTT
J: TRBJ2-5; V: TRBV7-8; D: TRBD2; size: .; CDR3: CASSSSGGQRTQYF; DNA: TGTGCCAGCAGCTCTAGCGGGGGCCAGAGGACCCAGTACTTC
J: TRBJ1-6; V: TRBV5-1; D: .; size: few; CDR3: CASSLDQISNSPLHF; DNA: TGCGCCAGCAGCTTGGATCAGATATCGAATTCACCCCTCCACTTT
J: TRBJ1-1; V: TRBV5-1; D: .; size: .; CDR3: CASSLEPPGNAEAFF; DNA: TGCGCCAGCAGCTTGGAACCTCCGGGAAATGCTGAAGCTTTCTTT
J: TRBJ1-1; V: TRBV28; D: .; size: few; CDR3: CASRNRQLLNTEAFF; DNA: TGTGCCAGCAGGAATAGACAGCTCCTGAACACTGAAGCTTTCTTT
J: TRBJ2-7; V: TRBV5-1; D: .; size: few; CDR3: CASRQDNLGSYEQYF; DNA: TGCGCCAGCAGACAAGACAATTTGGGCTCCTACGAGCAGTACTTC
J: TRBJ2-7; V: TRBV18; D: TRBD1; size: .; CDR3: CASSPGQGVGEQYF; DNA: TGTGCCAGCTCACCAGGACAGGGTGTAGGCGAGCAGTACTTC
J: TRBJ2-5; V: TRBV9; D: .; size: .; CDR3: CASSPLGRETQYF; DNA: TGTGCCAGCAGCCCACTAGGTCGGGAGACCCAGTACTTC
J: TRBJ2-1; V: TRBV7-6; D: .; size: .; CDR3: CASSLAGSGVYNEQFF; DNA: TGTGCCAGCAGCTTAGCAGGGTCAGGGGTTTACAATGAGCAGTTCTTC
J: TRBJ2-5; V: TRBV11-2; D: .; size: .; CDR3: CASSLGGGETQYF; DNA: TGTGCCAGCAGCTTGGGGGGCGGAGAGACCCAGTACTTC
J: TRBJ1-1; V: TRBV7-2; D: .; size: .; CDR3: CASSPTPGFYTEAFF; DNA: TGTGCCAGCAGCCCGACCCCAGGGTTCTACACTGAAGCTTTCTTT
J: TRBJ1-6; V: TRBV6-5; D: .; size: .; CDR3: CASSYAASNSPLHF; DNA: TGTGCCAGCAGTTACGCAGCAAGTAATTCACCCCTCCACTTT
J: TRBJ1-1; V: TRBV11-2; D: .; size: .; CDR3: CASSSAGYRNTEAFF; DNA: TGTGCCAGCAGCTCAGCAGGGTACCGCAACACTGAAGCTTTCTTT
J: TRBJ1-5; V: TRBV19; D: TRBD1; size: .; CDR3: CASTGGQGGNQPQHF; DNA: TGTGCCAGTACTGGAGGACAGGGAGGCAATCAGCCCCAGCATTTT
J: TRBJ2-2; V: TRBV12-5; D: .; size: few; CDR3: CASGILAGTGELFF; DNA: TGTGCTAGTGGTATTTTGGCCGGGACCGGGGAGCTGTTTTTT
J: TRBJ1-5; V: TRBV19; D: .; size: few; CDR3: CASSIPTRGNQPQHF; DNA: TGTGCCAGTAGTATCCCCACACGGGGCAATCAGCCCCAGCATTTT